This is a list of T cell receptor beta chains from one sample in a study of blood T cell repertoires in COVID-19. Sequenced by immunoSEQ multiplex PCR; TCRdb stores in-frame clones only, minus some. The table has about 180,000 clones, around 86% seen once. The sequenced sample was peripheral blood. The receptors come from a woman aged 25-40 years with active or convalescent COVID-19. The CDR3 runs from the conserved cysteine through the conserved F or W. The D gene is left open where the match is weak. Clone size is given for some rows only: seen once, a few or many times, or a class if the clone is expanded.

>-|TRBD2|TRBJ2-7|TRBV5-1
TGCGCCAGCAGCTTGAAGTCTAGCGGGATCTACGAGCAGTACTTC
CASSLKSSGIYEQYF
>-|-|TRBJ1-2|TRBV29-1
TGCAGCGTTGAGGGGTCAGGGGTCGGGTATGGCTACACCTTC
CSVEGSGVGYGYTF
>-|-|TRBJ1-5|TRBV30
TGTGCCTGGAGTTCCTCAGGGACACATAATCAGCCCCAGCATTTT
CAWSSSGTHNQPQHF
>-|TRBD2|TRBJ2-3|TRBV19
TGTGCCAGTAGTGGGCCGGGACTAGCGGGGGAGATCCCCACAGATACGCAGTATTTT
CASSGPGLAGEIPTDTQYF
>few|TRBD1|TRBJ2-7|TRBV3-1/TRBV3-2
TGTGCCAGCAGCCGCGGGACAGGCGGCTACGAGCAGTACTTC
CASSRGTGGYEQYF
>-|-|TRBJ2-7|TRBV5-8
TGTGCCAGCAGCTTGTTGGCGGCTGCCTACGAGCAGTACTTC
CASSLLAAAYEQYF
>few|-|TRBJ2-3|TRBV2
TGTGCCAGACAACAGGGTGATAGCACAGATACGCAGTATTTT
CARQQGDSTDTQYF
>-|TRBD2|TRBJ2-1|TRBV6-1
TGTGCCAGCAGTGACGAACGGGGACTAAGACGCAATGAGCAGTTCTTC
CASSDERGLRRNEQFF
>-|TRBD2|TRBJ2-7|TRBV29-1
TGCAGCGTGATGACTAGCGGGACGGGCGAGCAGTACTTC
CSVMTSGTGEQYF
>-|-|TRBJ1-2|TRBV30
TGTGCCTGGAGCCTCGGGGGGGGCGGCAATCGCTACACCTTC
CAWSLGGGGNRYTF
>-|-|TRBJ1-5|TRBV28
TGTGCCAGCGACAGCCCGTATAGCAATCAGCCCCAGCATTTT
CASDSPYSNQPQHF
>-|-|TRBJ2-1|TRBV7-6
TGTGCCAGCAGCTTAGTGCCGGGACATCAATACAATGAGCAGTTCTTC
CASSLVPGHQYNEQFF
>-|TRBD1|TRBJ1-2|TRBV2
TGTGCCAGCAGCGTCATACAGGGGGCGGGAGGCTACACCTTC
CASSVIQGAGGYTF
>-|TRBD1|TRBJ2-7|TRBV27
TGTGCCAGCAGACCAACAGGGGGGCTTACCTACGAGCAGTACTTC
CASRPTGGLTYEQYF
>-|-|TRBJ1-2|TRBV10-3
TGTGCCATCAAGTCGAGCGGGGAACGGATCCCTTCTGGCTACACCTTC
CAIKSSGERIPSGYTF
>-|-|TRBJ2-2|TRBV5-5
TGTGCCAGCAGTGGGCAGGTTGGCGGGGAGCTGTTTTTT
CASSGQVGGELFF
>-|TRBD2|TRBJ2-1|TRBV7-6
TGTGCCAGCAGCTTAGGAGGGGGACTAGCGGGAAATGAGCAGTTCTTC
CASSLGGGLAGNEQFF
>-|-|TRBJ2-7|TRBV12-3/TRBV12-4
TGTGCCAGCAGTCCCGAGGGCTACGAGCAGTACTTC
CASSPEGYEQYF
>-|-|TRBJ1-1|TRBV2
TGTGCCAGCGGCCCGGACAGTAAAAACACTGAAGCTTTCTTT
CASGPDSKNTEAFF
>-|TRBD1|TRBJ1-2|TRBV6-5
TGTGCCAGCAGTTACTCGAAGGGGGCAGACTACACCTTC
CASSYSKGADYTF
>once|TRBD1|TRBJ2-7|TRBV19
TGTGCCAGTAGTCCCCGGGACAGGGGGACCCACTACGAGCAGTACTTC
CASSPRDRGTHYEQYF
>-|-|TRBJ1-2|TRBV30
TGTGCCTGGAGTGTGGAGATCTATGGCTACACCTTC
CAWSVEIYGYTF
>once|TRBD2|TRBJ2-7|TRBV20-1
TGCAGTGCTAGTAGGCGGGGGGGCACCTACGAGCAGTACTTC
CSASRRGGTYEQYF
>-|-|TRBJ2-2|TRBV11-2
TGTGCCAGCAGCTTTCATGGGACACCCACCGGGGAGCTGTTTTTT
CASSFHGTPTGELFF
>few|-|TRBJ1-6|TRBV4-1
TGCGCCAGCAGCCAAGTATCTGGGGGCAACTCACCCCTCCACTTT
CASSQVSGGNSPLHF
>-|TRBD2|TRBJ2-1|TRBV24-1
TGTGCCACCAGTGGAGTAGGAGGCCGACTGGCGGGAGACTCCTACAATGAGCAGTTCTTC
CATSGVGGRLAGDSYNEQFF
>-|-|TRBJ2-6|TRBV10-3
TGTGCCATCAGTGGACCAGGGTCTGGGGCCAACGTCCTGACTTTC
CAISGPGSGANVLTF
>-|-|TRBJ1-1|TRBV4-2
TGTGCCAGCAGCCAAGATCTCCCAGGCCGGATGAACACTGAAGCTTTCTTT
CASSQDLPGRMNTEAFF
>-|TRBD2|TRBJ2-5|TRBV11-1
TGTGCCAGCAGCCCTATGTCGGGGACTAGTAAAGAGACCCAGTACTTC
CASSPMSGTSKETQYF
>-|TRBD1|TRBJ2-5|TRBV19
TGTGCCAGTAGTTGGGGGACAGACAGACTTCAAGAGACCCAGTACTTC
CASSWGTDRLQETQYF
>-|-|TRBJ2-7|TRBV27
TGTGCCAGCAGTCTCACAGAAGCGGGCGAGCAGTACTTC
CASSLTEAGEQYF
>-|TRBD1|TRBJ1-1|TRBV6-5
TGTGCCAGCAACGACAGGGGGCGTCGGAACACTGAAGCTTTCTTT
CASNDRGRRNTEAFF
>few|-|TRBJ2-7|TRBV20-1
TGCAGTGCTTCGCGAACCTACGAGCAGTACTTC
CSASRTYEQYF
>few|TRBD1|TRBJ2-7|TRBV7-9
TGTGCCAGCAGCTCCACCGGGACAGAAGCCTACGAGCAGTACTTC
CASSSTGTEAYEQYF
>-|-|TRBJ1-1|TRBV19
TGTGCCAGTAGTATAAGATCAGGGCCGGTCCACACTGAAGCTTTCTTT
CASSIRSGPVHTEAFF
>-|TRBD1|TRBJ1-1|TRBV29-1
TGCAGCGCCGAGGGGTTGTTGGAGGGGGCAGGTGAAGCTTTCTTT
CSAEGLLEGAGEAFF
>once|TRBD2|TRBJ2-1|TRBV6-5
TGTGCCAGCTATAGCGGGAGTCCCTACAATGAGCAGTTCTTC
CASYSGSPYNEQFF
>-|-|TRBJ2-5|TRBV6-1
TGTGCCAGCAGTGAAGCGGTAGGGGTAGAGACCCAGTACTTC
CASSEAVGVETQYF
>-|TRBD1|TRBJ1-6|TRBV4-2
TGTGCCAGCATGGCGGGCGCAGGGGGCTCCTATAATTCACCCCTCCACTTT
CASMAGAGGSYNSPLHF
>-|-|TRBJ1-3|TRBV7-9
TGTGCCAGCAGCACATTGACACCGAGCTCTGGAAACACCATATATTTT
CASSTLTPSSGNTIYF
>-|TRBD2|TRBJ2-5|TRBV20-1
TGCAGTGCTAGTCGGGGGGTAGCGGGATTAGAGACCCAGTACTTC
CSASRGVAGLETQYF
>-|-|TRBJ1-2|TRBV20-1
TGCAGTGCTAGAGAAGGCGGGGGCTACACCTTC
CSAREGGGYTF
>-|TRBD1|TRBJ2-2|TRBV9
TGTGCCAGCAGCGTATTTTCAGGGGGGAACACCGGGGAGCTGTTTTTT
CASSVFSGGNTGELFF
>-|TRBD1|TRBJ2-2|TRBV11-3
TGTGCCAGCAGAAGGGACAGGGGGCTATCCGGGGAGCTGTTTTTT
CASRRDRGLSGELFF
>-|-|TRBJ1-6|TRBV7-9
TGTGCCAGCAGCTTCGGAGGGTCTAATTCACCCCTCCACTTT
CASSFGGSNSPLHF
>-|-|TRBJ1-1|TRBV25-1
TGTGCCAGCAGTGAACAGGGTATAGGGACTGAAGCTTTCTTT
CASSEQGIGTEAFF
>-|TRBD2|TRBJ2-5|TRBV11-2
TGTGCCAGCAGCTTAGCTGGGAGGGGAGAGACCCAGTACTTC
CASSLAGRGETQYF
>-|TRBD1|TRBJ1-2|TRBV5-4
TGTGCCAGCAGCGCTGGACAGGGAGAGGGCACAGGAGGTGGCTACACCTTC
CASSAGQGEGTGGGYTF
>-|-|TRBJ1-2|TRBV7-9
TGTGCCAGCAGCCTGGAGGGCTGGGGCTACACCTTC
CASSLEGWGYTF
>-|-|TRBJ2-1|TRBV27
TGTGCCAGCAGTTTAATACGGGGAGAGCAGTTCTTC
CASSLIRGEQFF
>-|-|TRBJ1-6|TRBV28
TGTGCCAGCAGTCCCAGTTCCTATAATTCACCCCTCCACTTT
CASSPSSYNSPLHF
>-|TRBD1|TRBJ2-1|TRBV25-1
TGTGCCAGCAGTGGGGACAGGGGAGGGAATGAGCAGTTCTTC
CASSGDRGGNEQFF
>-|-|TRBJ1-6|TRBV30
TGTGCCTGGAGCCTGGGCGGAAGGGGTAATTCACCCCTCCACTTT
CAWSLGGRGNSPLHF